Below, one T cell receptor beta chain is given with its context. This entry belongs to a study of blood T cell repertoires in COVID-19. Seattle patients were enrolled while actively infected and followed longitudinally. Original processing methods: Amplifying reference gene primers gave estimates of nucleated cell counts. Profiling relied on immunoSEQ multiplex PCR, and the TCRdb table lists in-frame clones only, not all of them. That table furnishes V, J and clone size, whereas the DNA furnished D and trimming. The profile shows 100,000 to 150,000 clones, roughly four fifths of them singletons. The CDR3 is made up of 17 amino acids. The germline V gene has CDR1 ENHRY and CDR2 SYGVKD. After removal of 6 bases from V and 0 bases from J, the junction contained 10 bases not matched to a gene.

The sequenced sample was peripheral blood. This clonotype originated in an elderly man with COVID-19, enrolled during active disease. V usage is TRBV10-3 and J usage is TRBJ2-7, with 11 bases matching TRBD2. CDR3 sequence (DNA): TGTGCCATCAGGGAGCCGGGACTAGCGGAAAGCTCCTACGAGCAGTACTTC. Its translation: CAIREPGLAESSYEQYF.